The 26 T cell receptor beta chains below were found in one sample sequenced in a study of T cells in Graves' hyperthyroidism and ophthalmopathy. RNA transcripts gave rise to amplified TCR beta CDR3 regions. The HTBI primer set served for first-round RT-PCR of the TCR CDR3. Via MiXCR, TCRdb re-called the multiplex PCR reads, giving one row per CDR3 protein. This repertoire shows roughly 800,000 distinct CDR3 sequences, roughly 40% found once; its top ten account for about 9%. What was sequenced was blood. These receptors all come from a man aged 18 to 35 with Graves' hyperthyroidism.

This clonotype was detected many times. The V and J genes are TRBV20-1 and TRBJ2-7; the D is unclear. This CDR3 region has 14 residues. Germline loops: CDR1 DFQATT, CDR2 SNEGSKA (reference sequence). The V end was cut by 0 bases, the J end by 5 bases, with 14 bases between. Here the CDR3 DNA reads TGCAGTGCTAGAGATGATCCCTCCCGGGACGAGCAGTACTTC. Its translation: CSARDDPSRDEQYF.

Details on this clonotype: Just one base apart from a much larger clone, this may be a read error. This chain uses TRBV10-3 with TRBJ1-1; D is undetermined. The CDR3 is 13 amino acids. V lost 5 bases to trimming and J lost 1 base, with 8 bases between them. Germline V gene data show CDR1 as ENHRY and CDR2 as SYGVKD. CDR3 sequence (DNA): TGTGCCATCAGTTGGCGGGGGAACACTGAAGCTTTCTTT. It yields the protein CAISWRGNTEAFF.

The chain has TRBV20-1 and TRBJ2-5, with D perhaps matching TRBD1 (7 bases). The V end lost 6 bases, the J end lost 5 bases, and 16 bases lay between the germline ends. Germline CDR1 DFQATT, CDR2 SNEGSKA (reference sequence). The CDR3 totals 13 residues. CDR3 DNA sequence: TGCAGTGCCCACGGAGGGGGACAGGAGACCCAGTACTTC. Its translation is CSAHGGGQETQYF.

The V call is TRBV6-5, the J call TRBJ1-1, with a tentative D call TRBD1 (5 bases). Germline lookup yields CDR1 MNHEY and CDR2 SVGAGI. CDR3 size: 15 residues. The V gene lost 7 bases and the J gene lost 5 bases, with 20 bases spanning the gap. The CDR3 sequence is CASNPPGPGGTEAFF. CDR3 DNA: TGTGCCAGCAACCCACCGGGACCGGGAGGGACTGAAGCTTTCTTT.

This clonotype was counted a few times. This chain links TRBV10-3 with TRBJ1-5, with 9 nucleotides matching TRBD1. Germline lookup yields CDR1 ENHRY and CDR2 SYGVKD. CDR3 size: 16 residues. V shed 10 bases, J shed 3 bases, and the junction held 13 bases outside the gene matches. The DNA of the CDR3 is TGTGCCAGCAGCCACCGGACAGGGGACATCAATCAGCCCCAGCATTTT. Protein sequence: CASSHRTGDINQPQHF.

The chain recombines TRBV10-3 with TRBJ1-2; 11 positions match TRBD1. Germline V gene data show CDR1 as ENHRY and CDR2 as SYGVKD. The CDR3 contains 15 residues. V shed 5 bases and J 5 bases; nucleotides not matched to a gene: 7. The chain's CDR3 is CAISSGTGGKYGYTF. The CDR3 bases are TGTGCCATCAGTTCAGGGACAGGGGGTAAATATGGCTACACCTTC.

J is TRBJ2-5 and V is TRBV25-1; D is possibly TRBD2 (6 bases). The CDR3 covers 13 residues. Trimming stripped 11 bases from V and 1 base from J, with 14 bases between. CDR1 MGHDK and CDR2 SYGVNS come from the germline V gene. In nucleotides, the CDR3 is TGTGCCTGGAGGGCCGACGGCCAAGAGACCCAGTACTTC. Its protein is CAWRADGQETQYF. The full variable domain, with the rest looked up from reference TRBV25-1 and TRBJ2-5, is EADIYQTPRYLVIGTGKKITLECSQTMGHDKMYWYQQDPGMELHLIHYSYGVNSTEKGDLSSESTVSRIRTEHFPLTLESARPSHTSQYLCAWRADGQETQYFGPGTRLLVL.

This clonotype was recorded many times. The chain uses TRBV29-1 and TRBJ2-5; no definite D call. Germline V gives CDR1 SQVTM, CDR2 ANQGSEA. CDR3 length equals 15 residues. Trimming removed 2 bases from V and 0 bases from J, with 13 bases in between. The DNA of the CDR3 is TGCAGCGTTGAAAGTGATCGTCTGTACCAAGAGACCCAGTACTTC. It encodes CSVESDRLYQETQYF.

The chain has TRBV19 and TRBJ2-7; no definite D call. This CDR3 spans 13 amino acids. CDR1 is LNHDA and CDR2 is SQIVND in the germline V gene (reference sequence). Trimming removed 6 bases from V and 5 bases from J, with 14 bases in between. CDR3 sequence: CASRDLTGDEQYF. Here the CDR3 DNA reads TGTGCCAGTAGGGACCTTACCGGCGACGAGCAGTACTTC.

The CDR3 DNA sequence: TGTGCCAGCAGCGCACGGACCGGGGAAGCTTTCTTT. Translation gives CASSARTGEAFF. This rearrangement joins TRBV9 to TRBJ1-1; no clear D. The CDR3 contains 12 residues. V lost 3 bases, J lost 8 bases, and 11 bases lay in between. Germline lookup yields CDR1 SGDLS and CDR2 YYNGEE.

On this clonotype: This CDR3 is missing its conserved last phenylalanine or tryptophan, likely due to a read error. The chain joins TRBV7-3 to TRBJ1-4; TRBD1 aligns across 7 bases. V dropped 5 bases and J dropped 7; count of bases not matched to a gene: 7. This CDR3 is built from 14 residues. From germline, CDR1 is SGHTA and CDR2 FQGTGA. The CDR3 protein is CASSPRTGSEKLFS. The CDR3 bases are TGTGCCAGCAGCCCCCGGACAGGCTCTGAAAAACTGTTTTCT.

Comments on this clonotype: The junction does not match germline at one end; this may be a read error. This rearrangement joins TRBV7-8 to TRBJ2-2; 12 nucleotides line up with TRBD2. In germline, CDR1 is SGHVS, CDR2 FQNEAQ. The CDR3 sequence is 17 residues long. CDR3 DNA sequence: TGCGCCAGCAGCTGGGGACTAGCGGGCGCGAACACCGGGGAGCTGTTTTTT. Translation: CASSWGLAGANTGELFF.

The chain uses TRBV5-5 and TRBJ1-4; no clear D. Germline V lookup: CDR1 SGHKS, CDR2 YYEKEE (reference sequence). This CDR3 region has 14 residues. V lost 4 bases and J lost 6, with 13 bases in between. The CDR3: CASSRTSGDEKLFF. CDR3 in DNA: TGTGCCAGCAGCCGTACGTCAGGAGATGAAAAACTGTTTTTT. Variable domain in full (rest from reference TRBV5-5 and TRBJ1-4): DAGVTQSPTHLIKTRGQQVTLRCSPISGHKSVSWYQQVLGQGPQFIFQYYEKEERGRGNFPDRFSARQFPNYSSELNVNALLLGDSALYLCASSRTSGDEKLFFGSGTQLSVL.

A few counts support this clonotype. The chain has TRBV7-2 and TRBJ1-3; D is undetermined. The CDR3 sequence is 13 residues long. Germline-derived CDR1 and CDR2 are SGHTA and FQGNSA. V lost 4 bases to trimming and J lost 8 bases, with 12 bases between them. The CDR3 sequence: CASSYPSADTIYF. The CDR3 nucleotides read TGTGCCAGCAGCTATCCTTCCGCCGACACCATATATTTT.

This chain connects TRBV29-1 to TRBJ2-2, with 8 bases that match TRBD2. The germline V gene encodes CDR1 SQVTM and CDR2 ANQGSEA. The CDR3 runs 15 residues. Germline trimming cut 3 bases from V and 4 bases from J; bases unmatched to any gene: 7. The CDR3 loop is CSVDTGGVSTGELFF. The CDR3 region has the DNA TGCAGCGTTGACACCGGGGGGGTGAGCACCGGGGAGCTGTTTTTT.

In this sample, this clonotype turned up a few times. The V call is TRBV11-3, the J call TRBJ2-7; unclear D gene. This CDR3 comprises 14 residues. Germline V gene data show CDR1 as SGHNT and CDR2 as YENEEA. The V gene lost 0 bases and the J gene lost 3 bases, with 9 bases spanning the gap. CDR3 in amino acids: CASSLDGPNYEQYF. In DNA, the CDR3 is TGTGCCAGCAGCTTAGACGGGCCAAACTACGAGCAGTACTTC.

The rearrangement uses TRBV7-9 and TRBJ2-1; TRBD1 or TRBD2 may be the D gene (6 bases each). The V and J ends lost 3 bases and 2 bases respectively, with 14 bases between them. This CDR3 comprises 16 residues. CDR1 is SEHNR, CDR2 FQNEAQ, per germline (reference sequence). The chain's CDR3 is CASSFYWGAPYNEQFF. CDR3 in DNA: TGTGCCAGCAGCTTCTATTGGGGGGCGCCCTACAATGAGCAGTTCTTC.

J is TRBJ2-7 and V is TRBV7-8; 7 bases align to TRBD1. The CDR3 totals 15 residues. From germline, CDR1 is SGHVS and CDR2 FQNEAQ. J was trimmed by 2 bases and V by 8 bases; bases with no gene match: 12. The CDR3 here is CASAKIETGAYEQYF. The CDR3, as DNA: TGTGCCAGCGCGAAAATAGAAACAGGGGCCTACGAGCAGTACTTC.

There are many counts of this clonotype. This chain uses TRBV7-2 with TRBJ1-6, with D possibly being TRBD1 (5 bases). V lost 9 bases to trimming and J lost 8 bases, with 23 bases between them. This CDR3 spans 16 amino acids. The V gene's germline CDR1 is SGHTA and CDR2 FQGNSA. CDR3 bases: TGTGCCAGTACCGGAGGGGAAGGGATCAGGGATTCACCCCTCCACTTT. Protein sequence: CASTGGEGIRDSPLHF.

The rearrangement uses TRBV12-3 or TRBV12-4 and TRBJ1-1; D perhaps matches TRBD1 (5 bases). The CDR3 extends over 13 amino acids. V was trimmed by 4 bases and J by 5 bases, leaving 11 bases between them. DNA of the CDR3: TGTGCCAGCAGTTATCCCCGGGGGACTGAAGCTTTCTTT. As protein: CASSYPRGTEAFF.

V usage is TRBV6-6 and J usage is TRBJ2-5; TRBD1 matches 7 bases. The CDR3 runs to 14 residues. The trim removed 2 bases at V and 5 bases at J, leaving 5 bases unmatched. From germline, CDR1 is MNHNY and CDR2 SVGAGI (reference sequence). CDR3 protein: CASSYTGDGETQYF. CDR3 nucleotides: TGTGCCAGCAGTTACACAGGGGATGGGGAGACCCAGTACTTC.

This chain connects TRBV4-1 to TRBJ2-6; D ambiguous. V gave up 2 bases and J gave up 0 bases, with 8 bases separating them. In germline, CDR1 is MGHRA, CDR2 YSYEKL. There are 16 residues in the CDR3. The CDR3 is CASSQSLSSGANVLTF. The CDR3 bases are TGCGCCAGCAGCCAAAGTCTGAGCTCTGGGGCCAACGTCCTGACTTTC.

The rearrangement uses TRBV5-1 and TRBJ2-5, with 12 bases aligning to TRBD2. Looked up from germline, CDR1 is SGHRS and CDR2 is YFSETQ. The CDR3 spans 16 residues. With V trimmed by 4 bases and J by 5 bases, 9 bases remained unmatched. The CDR3 here is CASSDPGLAGSETQYF. DNA of the CDR3: TGCGCCAGCAGCGATCCGGGACTAGCGGGTTCGGAGACCCAGTACTTC.

V gene TRBV10-3 combines with J gene TRBJ1-2; 8 bases are a match to TRBD1. J was trimmed by 2 bases and V by 6 bases; bases with no gene match: 2. This CDR3 is 13 amino acids long. Germline V gives CDR1 ENHRY, CDR2 SYGVKD. CDR3 sequence reads: CAIRRTGNYGYTF. The CDR3 DNA is TGTGCCATCAGGAGGACAGGGAACTATGGCTACACCTTC.

This clonotype came up a few times. The chain recombines TRBV5-1 with TRBJ2-7; D is uncertain. Germline V gene data show CDR1 as SGHRS and CDR2 as YFSETQ. The germline V and J ends were trimmed by 6 bases and 0 bases, with 13 bases remaining between them. The CDR3 is 14 residues long. The CDR3 nucleotides read TGCGCCAGCACCCATGGACGGATCTCCTACGAGCAGTACTTC. Residues: CASTHGRISYEQYF.

This clonotype was counted ten times or more. The rearrangement links TRBV7-9 to TRBJ1-2, with D tentatively TRBD1 (5 bases). CDR1 and CDR2 from the germline V gene are SEHNR and FQNEAQ (reference sequence). The CDR3 length is 12 residues. V lost 6 bases, J lost 2 bases, and 7 bases lay in between. CDR3 nucleotide sequence: TGTGCCAGCAGAGGGGACAACTATGGCTACACCTTC. This gives the protein CASRGDNYGYTF.